One sample yielded the 15 T cell receptor beta chains listed below, sequenced in a study of T cells in Graves' hyperthyroidism and ophthalmopathy. What was amplified from RNA transcripts were TCR beta CDR3 regions. Using the HTBI primer set, a first-round RT-PCR was run on the TCR CDR3. TCRdb recomputed calls from the multiplex PCR reads with MiXCR, one row per CDR3 protein. The table shows 450,000 to 650,000 distinct CDR3 sequences, with approximately 14% occurring only once. Sample: blood. Receptor source: a woman between 18 and 30 years old with Graves' ophthalmopathy.

This clonotype was recorded many times. The chain joins TRBV7-2 to TRBJ2-1; TRBD2 agrees at 8 bases. V lost 1 base and J lost 2; bases outside the gene matches: 4. The CDR3 length is 16 residues. Germline V gene lookup returns CDR1 SGHTA and CDR2 FQGNSA. The CDR3 coding sequence is TGTGCCAGCAGCTTAGACCCGGGACTAGCCTACAATGAGCAGTTCTTC. It is translated as CASSLDPGLAYNEQFF.

Of note for this clonotype: This may stem from a read error, because a much larger clone lies one nucleotide away. The gene calls are TRBV12-3 or TRBV12-4 and TRBJ2-7; D call uncertain. The V gene lost 4 bases and the J gene lost 1 base, with 11 bases spanning the gap. This CDR3 spans 14 amino acids. The CDR3 protein is CASSSHVGSYEQYF. CDR3 in DNA: TGTGCCAGCAGTTCCCACGTGGGATCCTACGAGCAGTACTTC.

This clonotype was detected many times. The chain joins TRBV12-3 or TRBV12-4 to TRBJ1-2; D possibly corresponds to TRBD1 (5 bases). Trimming left V 6 bases short and J 7 bases short, with 9 bases between. The CDR3 length is 11 residues. The CDR3: CASSQGFGYTF. The CDR3 DNA is TGTGCCAGCAGCCAGGGCTTTGGCTACACCTTC.

This clonotype has a count of ten or more. The chain combines TRBV7-2 with TRBJ1-5; D gene unclear. Trimming left V 5 bases short and J 0 bases short, with 17 bases between. The V gene's germline CDR1 is SGHTA and CDR2 FQGNSA. CDR3 length: 17 amino acids. The CDR3 is CASSPVASSFSNQPQHF. CDR3 coding DNA: TGTGCCAGCAGCCCCGTGGCAAGCAGCTTTAGCAATCAGCCCCAGCATTTT.

This clonotype was detected a few times. This clone may be a read error of a much larger clone one base away. The V and J genes are TRBV28 and TRBJ1-4; D is possibly TRBD1 (5 bases). Per germline, CDR1 MDHEN and CDR2 SYDVKM. The CDR3 has 15 amino acids. With 6 bases removed from V and 7 bases from J, the gap between germline ends came to 18 bases. In DNA form, the CDR3 reads TGTGCCAGCAGCGAAAAGCGGGGGACGAGTGAAAAACTGTTTTTT. The encoded protein is CASSEKRGTSEKLFF.

This sequence joins TRBV5-6 and TRBJ2-1; perhaps D is TRBD1 or TRBD2 (5 bases each). The V gene lost 0 bases and the J gene lost 2 bases, with 12 bases spanning the gap. The CDR3 covers 16 residues. The V gene's germline CDR1 is SGHDT and CDR2 YYEEEE. The CDR3 DNA is TGTGCCAGCAGCTTGGCAGGGAGAGTACCCTACAATGAGCAGTTCTTC. This gives the protein CASSLAGRVPYNEQFF.

The chain is built from TRBV30 and TRBJ1-4; 11 nucleotides agree with TRBD1. V lost 5 bases and J lost 11; bases outside the gene matches: 10. The CDR3 loop spans 14 amino acids. CDR1 is GTSNPN, CDR2 SVGIG, per germline (reference sequence). Written as DNA, the CDR3 is TGTGCCTGGGGAGGACAGGGGGCGGCTGGGAAACTGTTTTTT. Amino acids: CAWGGQGAAGKLFF.

This clonotype has ten or more counts. The V and J genes are TRBV27 and TRBJ2-7; 7 nucleotides agree with TRBD2. There are 14 residues in the CDR3. Looked up from germline, CDR1 is MNHEY and CDR2 is SMNVEV (reference sequence). The J segment lost 0 bases and the V segment lost 4 bases, leaving 3 bases of the junction unmatched. In DNA form, the CDR3 reads TGTGCCAGCAGTTCTAGCGGCTACTCCTACGAGCAGTACTTC. It yields the protein CASSSSGYSYEQYF.

This clonotype was found a few times. The chain employs TRBV20-1 and TRBJ1-2, with D perhaps matching TRBD1 (5 bases). The germline V gene has CDR1 DFQATT and CDR2 SNEGSKA (reference sequence). V was clipped by 0 bases and J by 0 bases, with 11 bases between them. The CDR3 length is 15 residues. CDR3 sequence reads: CSARDAAGSNYGYTF. For the CDR3, the DNA is TGCAGTGCTAGAGATGCGGCAGGGTCTAACTATGGCTACACCTTC.

This clonotype was seen a few times. The chain has TRBV7-6 and TRBJ1-2; a weak D match, TRBD1 (6 bases). The germline gives CDR1 SGHVS, CDR2 FNYEAQ. V lost 5 bases, J lost 7 bases, and 26 bases lay in between. The CDR3 sequence is 17 residues long. CDR3 residues: CASSPSTGGGRLAGYTF. The CDR3 nucleotides read TGTGCCAGCAGCCCTTCTACGGGGGGGGGGCGCCTGGCTGGCTACACCTTC. The entire variable domain, with the rest obtained from reference TRBV7-6 and TRBJ1-2, is as follows: GAGVSQSPRYKVTKRGQDVALRCDPISGHVSLYWYRQALGQGPEFLTYFNYEAQQDKSGLPNDRFSAERPEGSISTLTIQRTEQRDSAMYRCASSPSTGGGRLAGYTFGSGTRLTVV.

The chain joins TRBV19 to TRBJ2-7; possible D gene TRBD1, 6 bases. Between the trimmed V and J ends, which lost 3 bases and 6 bases, there was a span of 15 bases. The CDR3 length is 14 residues. Germline V gene sequence: CDR1 LNHDA, CDR2 SQIVND (reference sequence). CDR3 nucleotide sequence: TGTGCCAGTAGTATGCCGGGACAAGGAACCGAGCAGTACTTC. Protein sequence: CASSMPGQGTEQYF.

The chain employs TRBV9 and TRBJ2-5; 7 bases are shared with TRBD2. CDR1 is SGDLS and CDR2 is YYNGEE in the germline V gene. J was trimmed by 1 base and V by 0 bases; bases with no gene match: 3. The CDR3 length is 15 residues. The CDR3 bases are TGTGCCAGCAGCGTAGGAGCTAGCGGCCAAGAGACCCAGTACTTC. Its translation is CASSVGASGQETQYF.

This clonotype has at least ten counts. The chain links TRBV2 to TRBJ2-2; D call uncertain. The CDR3 consists of 16 residues. The germline V gene encodes CDR1 SNHLY and CDR2 FYNNEI. The ends were cut back, 0 bases at V and 3 bases at J, with 11 bases in the middle. CDR3 sequence (DNA): TGTGCCAGCAGTGAAGCGCTTCTGTATCACACCGGGGAGCTGTTTTTT. It specifies CASSEALLYHTGELFF.

Ten or more counts support this clonotype. This chain joins TRBV28 and TRBJ2-1; 12 bases fit TRBD2. The CDR3 length is 19 residues. CDR1 is MDHEN, CDR2 SYDVKM, per germline. The ends lost 5 bases at V and 0 bases at J; junction bases unmatched: 11. Here the CDR3 reads CASSTSRTSGVSSYNEQFF. CDR3 DNA sequence: TGTGCCAGCAGTACATCTCGGACTAGCGGGGTGAGCTCCTACAATGAGCAGTTCTTC.

Turning to this clonotype: This may be a read error: a much more frequent sequence differs by one nucleotide. This chain links TRBV20-1 with TRBJ2-1; D is ambiguous. V was shortened by 3 bases and J by 10 bases, with 10 bases between the two germline ends. The CDR3 length is 11 residues. In germline, CDR1 is DFQATT, CDR2 SNEGSKA (reference sequence). CDR3 nucleotide sequence: TGCAGTGCTAGCCTACTCCACGAGCAGTTCTTC. This sequence encodes CSASLLHEQFF.